This T cell receptor beta chain was sequenced in a study of PD-1 blockade in classical Hodgkin lymphoma. V shed 8 bases and J shed 1 base, with 11 bases lying between them. Per germline, CDR1 GTSNPN and CDR2 SVGIG (reference sequence). The CDR3 loop spans 13 amino acids. All patients relapsed after autologous stem cell transplantation, and brentuximab vedotin exposure varied. Generated by immunoSEQ multiplex PCR, the TCRdb table keeps only in-frame clones and is missing some. The table records under 110,000 clones, around 89% of them present only once. This chain links TRBV30 with TRBJ2-2; TRBD2 is a possible D gene (5 bases). This material consisted of peripheral blood mononuclear cells (PBMCs), taken before the second cycle of nivolumab. The clonotype originates from a human donor with classical Hodgkin lymphoma. The CDR3 DNA reads TGTGCCGCCAAGCGGCGGAACACCGGGGAGCTGTTTTTT. Translated: CAAKRRNTGELFF.